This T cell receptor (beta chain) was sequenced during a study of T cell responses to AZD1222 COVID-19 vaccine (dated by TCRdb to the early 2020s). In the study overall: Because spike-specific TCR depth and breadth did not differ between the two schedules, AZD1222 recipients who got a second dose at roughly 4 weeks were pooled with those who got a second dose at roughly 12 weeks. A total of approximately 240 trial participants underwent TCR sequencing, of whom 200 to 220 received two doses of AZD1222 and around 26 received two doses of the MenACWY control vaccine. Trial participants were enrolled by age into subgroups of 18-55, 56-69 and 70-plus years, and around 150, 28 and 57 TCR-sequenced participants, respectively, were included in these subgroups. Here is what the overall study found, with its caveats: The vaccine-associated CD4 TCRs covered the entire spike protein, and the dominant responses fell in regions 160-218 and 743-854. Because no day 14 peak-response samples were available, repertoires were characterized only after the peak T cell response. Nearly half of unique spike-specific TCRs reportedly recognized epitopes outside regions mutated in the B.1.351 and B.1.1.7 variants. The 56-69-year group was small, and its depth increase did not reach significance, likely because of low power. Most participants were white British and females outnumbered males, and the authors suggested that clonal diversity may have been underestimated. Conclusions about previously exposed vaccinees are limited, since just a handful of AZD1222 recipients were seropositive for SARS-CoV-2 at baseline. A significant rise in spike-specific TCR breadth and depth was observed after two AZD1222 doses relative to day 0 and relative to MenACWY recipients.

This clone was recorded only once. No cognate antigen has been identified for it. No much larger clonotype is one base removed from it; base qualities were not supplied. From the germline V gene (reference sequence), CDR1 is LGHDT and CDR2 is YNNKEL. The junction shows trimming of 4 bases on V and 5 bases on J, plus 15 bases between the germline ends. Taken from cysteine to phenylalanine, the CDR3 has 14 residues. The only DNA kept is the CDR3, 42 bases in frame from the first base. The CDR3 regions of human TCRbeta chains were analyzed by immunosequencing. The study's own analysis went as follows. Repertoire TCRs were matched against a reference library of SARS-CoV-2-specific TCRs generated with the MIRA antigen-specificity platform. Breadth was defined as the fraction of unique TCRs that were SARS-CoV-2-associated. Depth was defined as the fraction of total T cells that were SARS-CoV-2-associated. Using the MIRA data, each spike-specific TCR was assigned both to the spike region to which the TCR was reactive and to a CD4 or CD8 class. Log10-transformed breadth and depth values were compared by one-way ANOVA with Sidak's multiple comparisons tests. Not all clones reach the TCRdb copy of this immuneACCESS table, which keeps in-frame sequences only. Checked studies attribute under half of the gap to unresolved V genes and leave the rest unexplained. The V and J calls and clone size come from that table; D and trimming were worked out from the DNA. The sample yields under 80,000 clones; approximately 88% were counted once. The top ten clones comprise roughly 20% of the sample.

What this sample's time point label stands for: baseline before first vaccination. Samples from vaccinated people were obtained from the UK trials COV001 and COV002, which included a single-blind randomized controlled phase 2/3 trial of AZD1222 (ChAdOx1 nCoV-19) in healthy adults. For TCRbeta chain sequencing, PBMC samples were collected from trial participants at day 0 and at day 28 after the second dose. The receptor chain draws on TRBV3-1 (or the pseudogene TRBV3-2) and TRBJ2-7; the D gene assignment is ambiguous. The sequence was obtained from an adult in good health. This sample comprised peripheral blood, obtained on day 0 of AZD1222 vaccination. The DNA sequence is TGTGCCAGCAGCCCAGTAGGTCGTCAAAACGAGCAGTACTTC. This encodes CASSPVGRQNEQYF.